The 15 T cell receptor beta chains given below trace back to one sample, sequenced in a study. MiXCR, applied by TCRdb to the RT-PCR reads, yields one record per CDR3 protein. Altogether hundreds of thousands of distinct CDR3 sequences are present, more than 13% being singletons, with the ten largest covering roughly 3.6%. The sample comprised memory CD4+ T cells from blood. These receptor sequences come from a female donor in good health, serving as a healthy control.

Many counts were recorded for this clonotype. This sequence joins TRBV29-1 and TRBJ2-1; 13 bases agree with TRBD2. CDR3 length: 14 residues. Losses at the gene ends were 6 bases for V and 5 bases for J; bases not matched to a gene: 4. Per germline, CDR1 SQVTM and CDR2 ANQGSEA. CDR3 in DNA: TGCAGCGTGGGCGGGACTAGCGGGGACAATGAGCAGTTCTTC. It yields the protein CSVGGTSGDNEQFF.

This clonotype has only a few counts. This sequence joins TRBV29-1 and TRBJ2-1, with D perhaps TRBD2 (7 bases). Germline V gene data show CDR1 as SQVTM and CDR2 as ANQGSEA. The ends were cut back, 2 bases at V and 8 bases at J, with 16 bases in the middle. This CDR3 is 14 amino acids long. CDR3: CSVEPGAGRDEQFF. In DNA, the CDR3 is TGCAGCGTTGAACCGGGGGCAGGGAGGGATGAGCAGTTCTTC.

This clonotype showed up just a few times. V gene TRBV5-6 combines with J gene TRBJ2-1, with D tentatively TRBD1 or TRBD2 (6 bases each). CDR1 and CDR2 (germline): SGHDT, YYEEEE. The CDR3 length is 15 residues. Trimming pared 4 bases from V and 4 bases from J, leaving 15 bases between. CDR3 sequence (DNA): TGTGCCAGCAGCCCCGGAGGAGGGGGGTACAATGAGCAGTTCTTC. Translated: CASSPGGGGYNEQFF.

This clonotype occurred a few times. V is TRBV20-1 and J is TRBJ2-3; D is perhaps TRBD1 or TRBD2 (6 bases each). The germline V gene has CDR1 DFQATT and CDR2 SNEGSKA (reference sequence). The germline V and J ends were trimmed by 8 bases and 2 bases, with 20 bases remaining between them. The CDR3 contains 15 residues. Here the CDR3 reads CSLGRGPGFTDTQYF. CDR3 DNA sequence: TGCAGTCTCGGCCGGGGGCCGGGTTTCACAGATACGCAGTATTTT.

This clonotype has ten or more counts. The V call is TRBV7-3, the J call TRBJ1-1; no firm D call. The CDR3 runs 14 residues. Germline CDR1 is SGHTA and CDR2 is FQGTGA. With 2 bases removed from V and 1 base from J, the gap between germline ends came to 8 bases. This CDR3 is CASSLGFGNTEAFF. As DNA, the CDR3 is TGTGCCAGCAGCTTAGGGTTTGGGAACACTGAAGCTTTCTTT.

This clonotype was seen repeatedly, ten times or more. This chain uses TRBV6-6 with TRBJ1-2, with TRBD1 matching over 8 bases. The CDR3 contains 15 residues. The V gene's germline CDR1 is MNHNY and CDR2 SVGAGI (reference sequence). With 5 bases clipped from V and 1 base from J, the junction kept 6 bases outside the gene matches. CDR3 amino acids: CASSPGQGLNYGYTF. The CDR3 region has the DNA TGTGCCAGCAGTCCCGGACAGGGACTTAACTATGGCTACACCTTC.

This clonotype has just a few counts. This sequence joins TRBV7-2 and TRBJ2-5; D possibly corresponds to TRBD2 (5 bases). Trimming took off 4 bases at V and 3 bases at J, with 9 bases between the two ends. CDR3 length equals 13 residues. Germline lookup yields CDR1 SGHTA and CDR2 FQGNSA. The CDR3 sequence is CASSSGLKETQYF. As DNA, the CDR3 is TGTGCCAGCAGCTCCGGACTCAAAGAGACCCAGTACTTC.

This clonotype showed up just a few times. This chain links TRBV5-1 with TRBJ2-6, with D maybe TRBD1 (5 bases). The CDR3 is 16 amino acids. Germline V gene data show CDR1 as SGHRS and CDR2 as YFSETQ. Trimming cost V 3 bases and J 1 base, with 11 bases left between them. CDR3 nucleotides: TGCGCCAGCAGCTCACCCGACAGTTCTGGGGCCAACGTCCTGACTTTC. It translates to CASSSPDSSGANVLTF. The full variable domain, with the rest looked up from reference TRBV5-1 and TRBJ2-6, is KAGVTQTPRYLIKTRGQQVTLSCSPISGHRSVSWYQQTPGQGLQFLFEYFSETQRNKGNFPGRFSGRQFSNSRSEMNVSTLELGDSALYLCASSSPDSSGANVLTFGAGSRLTVL.

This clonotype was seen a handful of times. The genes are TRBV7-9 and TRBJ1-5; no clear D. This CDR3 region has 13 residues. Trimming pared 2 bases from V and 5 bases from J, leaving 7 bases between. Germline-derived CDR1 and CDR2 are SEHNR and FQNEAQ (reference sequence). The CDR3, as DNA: TGTGCCAGCAGCTTATCGGAAGATCAGCCCCAGCATTTT. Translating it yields CASSLSEDQPQHF.

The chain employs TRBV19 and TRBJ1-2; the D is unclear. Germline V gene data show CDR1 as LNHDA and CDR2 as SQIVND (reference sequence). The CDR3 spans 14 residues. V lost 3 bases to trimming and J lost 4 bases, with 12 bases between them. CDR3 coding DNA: TGTGCCAGTAGTATGTCAAGTGCGGGCTATGGCTACACCTTC. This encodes CASSMSSAGYGYTF.

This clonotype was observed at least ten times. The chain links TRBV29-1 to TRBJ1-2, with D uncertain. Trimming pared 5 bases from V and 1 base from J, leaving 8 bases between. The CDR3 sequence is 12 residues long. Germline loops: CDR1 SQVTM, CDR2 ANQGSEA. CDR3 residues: CSVSASNYGYTF. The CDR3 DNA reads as TGCAGCGTTTCCGCAAGTAACTATGGCTACACCTTC.

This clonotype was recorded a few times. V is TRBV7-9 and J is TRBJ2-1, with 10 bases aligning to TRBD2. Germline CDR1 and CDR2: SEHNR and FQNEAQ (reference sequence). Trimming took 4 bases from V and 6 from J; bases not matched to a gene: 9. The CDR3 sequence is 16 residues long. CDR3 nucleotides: TGTGCCAGCAGCTCACGGAGGACTAGCGGCCCCAATGAGCAGTTCTTC. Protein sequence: CASSSRRTSGPNEQFF.

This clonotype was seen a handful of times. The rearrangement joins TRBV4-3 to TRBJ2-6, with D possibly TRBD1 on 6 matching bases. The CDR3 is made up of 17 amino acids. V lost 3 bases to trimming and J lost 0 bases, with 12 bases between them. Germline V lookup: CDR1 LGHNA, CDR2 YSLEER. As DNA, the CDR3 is TGCGCCAGCAGCCAGAGGACAGAGTTCTCTGGGGCCAACGTCCTGACTTTC. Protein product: CASSQRTEFSGANVLTF.

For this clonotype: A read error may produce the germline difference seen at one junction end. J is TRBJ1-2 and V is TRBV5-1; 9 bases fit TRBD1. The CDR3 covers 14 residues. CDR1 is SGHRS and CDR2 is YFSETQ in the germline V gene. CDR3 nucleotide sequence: TGCGCCAGCGGCTTACAGGGGGCGCAGGATGGCTACACCTTC. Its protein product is CASGLQGAQDGYTF.

Written as DNA, the CDR3 is TGTGCCAGCAGCGTAGTTCAGGGGACCTCCTATGGCTACACCTTC. This sequence encodes CASSVVQGTSYGYTF. The chain has TRBV9 and TRBJ1-2; maybe TRBD1 (6 bases). The ends were cut back, 0 bases at V and 4 bases at J, with 13 bases in the middle. Germline V lookup: CDR1 SGDLS, CDR2 YYNGEE. The CDR3 is made up of 15 amino acids.